What follows is one T cell receptor (beta chain) and its context. The antigen is undetermined. The sample is drawn from a study of beta chain features in type 1 diabetes. Points from the study as a whole: All four CD4+ subsets from Type 1 diabetes patients carried moderately but significantly shorter TCRB CDR3s. Because the template was cDNA, high-expressing cells might be over-represented.

All of the isolated RNA was reverse transcribed, so expressed TCRB transcripts were sequenced. Clones were sequenced by immunoSEQ multiplex PCR, and TCRdb holds only the in-frame ones, with some missing. The sample lists about 900,000 clones, around a sixth seen once, with around 0.02% in the top ten. A single heparinised draw of approximately 100 mL on average was taken per donor. The germline V and J ends were trimmed by 6 bases and 4 bases, with 21 bases remaining between them. The CDR3 runs to 16 residues. CDR1 and CDR2 from the germline V gene are MDHEN and SYDVKM. The rearrangement links TRBV28 to TRBJ1-2; perhaps TRBD1 as D (5 bases). The clonotype originates from a woman aged 18-29 years in good health. The sample taken for sequencing was naive CD4+ T cells from blood. CDR3 coding DNA: TGTGCCAGCAGCGTCCAAGACTCAGGGTTGAGCTATGGCTACACCTTC. Protein product: CASSVQDSGLSYGYTF.